The 30 T cell receptor beta chains presented below share a single source sample, sequenced in a study of cytomegalovirus exposure and HLA in healthy donors. Use of 60 Vbeta and 13 Jbeta primers characterized the PCR. Measured with immunoSEQ multiplex PCR; TCRdb has only the in-frame clones, and not every one. The sample yields more than 110,000 clones, roughly 82% seen once. Material: PBMCs. Receptor source: a man aged 30 to 39 in good health and CMV-seronegative.

This clone showed up just once. J is TRBJ2-6 and V is TRBV6-4; 9 nucleotides align to TRBD1. Trimming cost V 2 bases and J 1 base; bases outside gene matches: 3. Per the germline V gene, CDR1 is MRHNA and CDR2 is SNTAGT. The CDR3 consists of 17 residues. The CDR3 protein is CASSDGGQGSGANVLTF. Written as DNA, the CDR3 is TGTGCCAGCAGTGACGGGGGACAGGGATCTGGGGCCAACGTCCTGACTTTC.

The V gene is TRBV7-2, the J gene TRBJ2-7; 7 bases fit TRBD2. The length of the CDR3 is 15 residues. Germline CDR1 reads SGHTA; CDR2 reads FQGNSA. With 5 bases clipped from V and 2 bases from J, the junction kept 9 bases outside the gene matches. CDR3 sequence: CASSRSGTTTYEQYF. The CDR3 nucleotides are TGTGCCAGCAGCCGTTCCGGGACTACCACCTACGAGCAGTACTTC.

V and J are TRBV27 and TRBJ2-3, with 7 bases that match TRBD2. J lost 1 base, V lost 7 bases, and 2 bases had no gene match. Germline V gene data show CDR1 as MNHEY and CDR2 as SMNVEV (reference sequence). The CDR3 is made up of 13 amino acids. The CDR3 sequence: CASTAGGTDTQYF. CDR3 coding DNA: TGTGCCAGCACTGCGGGGGGCACAGATACGCAGTATTTT.

The chain joins TRBV9 to TRBJ2-3, with 8 bases identical to TRBD1. CDR3 size: 15 residues. CDR1 is SGDLS and CDR2 is YYNGEE in the germline V gene. V shed 3 bases, J shed 2 bases, and the junction held 5 bases outside the gene matches. The chain's CDR3 is CASSGQTGVTDTQYF. The DNA of the CDR3 is TGTGCCAGCAGCGGACAGACAGGGGTCACAGATACGCAGTATTTT.

The chain recombines TRBV28 with TRBJ1-2, with 12 bases lining up with TRBD1. CDR3 length equals 16 residues. J lost 6 bases, V lost 7 bases, and 12 bases had no gene match. Germline CDR1 is MDHEN and CDR2 is SYDVKM. The CDR3 here is CASIPRGTGGADGYTF. The CDR3 nucleotides read TGTGCCAGCATCCCTAGGGGGACAGGGGGCGCTGATGGCTACACCTTC.

The rearrangement uses TRBV5-6 and TRBJ2-1; unclear D gene. Germline CDR1 is SGHDT and CDR2 is YYEEEE. This CDR3 has 13 amino acids. V lost 0 bases, J lost 6 bases, and 7 bases lay in between. The DNA for the CDR3 is TGTGCCAGCAGCTTGGGAGAAGCCAATGAGCAGTTCTTC. It codes for CASSLGEANEQFF.

V gene TRBV5-1 combines with J gene TRBJ1-4; 8 bases agree with TRBD1. CDR1 and CDR2 from the germline V gene are SGHRS and YFSETQ. The CDR3 is 14 amino acids. V shed 1 base, J shed 8 bases, and the junction held 4 bases outside the gene matches. CDR3 nucleotides: TGCGCCAGCAGCTTGACAGGGGGTGAGGAAAAACTGTTTTTT. This codes for CASSLTGGEEKLFF.

CDR3 in amino acids: CASSQGRKNIQYF. CDR3 bases: TGTGCCAGCAGCCAGGGGCGCAAAAACATTCAGTACTTC. The V call is TRBV14, the J call TRBJ2-4; a weak D match, TRBD1 (5 bases). Germline CDR1 is SGHDN and CDR2 is FVKESK. This CDR3 contains 13 residues. Trimming shortened V by 3 bases and J by 3 bases, and 6 bases separated the two germline ends.

This rearrangement joins TRBV5-3 to TRBJ1-2; TRBD1 is a possible D gene (5 bases). TRBV5-3 is reported as an ORF; its role is uncertain. V lost 4 bases to trimming and J lost 8 bases, with 21 bases between them. The CDR3 sequence is 15 residues long. CDR3 sequence (DNA): TGTGCCAGAAGCCCTGTACAGGACCGCATCCTGGGCTACACCTTC. Translation gives CARSPVQDRILGYTF.

The chain has TRBV5-1 and TRBJ2-1; 8 bases are a match to TRBD2. V lost 0 bases and J lost 7; bases outside the gene matches: 15. From germline, CDR1 is SGHRS and CDR2 YFSETQ. The CDR3 runs 18 residues. Here the CDR3 reads CASSLEGTRWVTVNEQFF. The CDR3 nucleotides are TGCGCCAGCAGCTTGGAGGGGACTAGGTGGGTTACAGTGAATGAGCAGTTCTTC.

The rearrangement uses TRBV4-1 and TRBJ2-7; D perhaps matches TRBD1 (5 bases). Germline CDR1 reads MGHRA; CDR2 reads YSYEKL. This CDR3 spans 13 amino acids. Trimming removed 4 bases at V and 6 bases at J, with 13 bases between. CDR3 sequence reads: CASSPRDAGEQYF. Here the CDR3 DNA reads TGCGCCAGCAGCCCCAGGGATGCAGGCGAGCAGTACTTC.

This clone was seen only once. This chain's CDR3 is CASSQVASLNEQFF. In DNA, the CDR3 is TGCGCCAGCAGCCAAGTAGCTTCCCTCAATGAGCAGTTCTTC. The chain carries TRBV4-1 and TRBJ2-1; no reliable D call. CDR1 is MGHRA, CDR2 YSYEKL, per germline. V dropped 1 base and J dropped 6 bases, with 10 bases sitting between them. This CDR3 has 14 amino acids.

V and J are TRBV5-8 and TRBJ2-7; possible D gene TRBD2, 6 bases. This CDR3 contains 15 residues. V lost 1 base and J 6 bases, leaving 17 bases between the germline ends. Germline CDR1 is SGHTS and CDR2 is YDEGEE. This CDR3 is CASSLSTSRTTEQYF. DNA of the CDR3: TGTGCCAGCAGCTTGTCGACTAGTCGAACAACCGAGCAGTACTTC.

V usage is TRBV29-1 and J usage is TRBJ2-5; tentatively, D is TRBD1 (6 bases). Trimming stripped 6 bases from V and 4 bases from J, with 21 bases between. The CDR3 loop spans 15 amino acids. Germline lookup yields CDR1 SQVTM and CDR2 ANQGSEA. The CDR3, as DNA: TGCAGCGTCGTTCAACAGGGAGTAAAAAGAGAGACCCAGTACTTC. Residues: CSVVQQGVKRETQYF.

V and J are TRBV7-5 and TRBJ2-1; the D segment call TRBD2 is taken from the table without a DNA check. TRBV7-5 is a documented pseudogene. The CDR3 loop spans 14 amino acids. The CDR3 coding sequence is TGTGCCAGAAGCCCTACCCCCACGTACAATGAGCAGTTCTTC. Translating it yields CARSPTPTYNEQFF.

This chain connects TRBV11-2 to TRBJ1-5; 9 positions match TRBD1. CDR3 length: 15 amino acids. The germline gives CDR1 SGHAT, CDR2 FQNNGV. With 5 bases clipped from V and 0 bases from J, the junction kept 2 bases outside the gene matches. The DNA of the CDR3 is TGTGCCAGCAGCCGGACAGGGGATAGCAATCAGCCCCAGCATTTT. The encoded protein is CASSRTGDSNQPQHF.

This clone was seen only a few times. This sequence joins TRBV6-5 and TRBJ1-5; D unclear. Germline values: CDR1 MNHEY, CDR2 SVGAGI. Trimming stripped 3 bases from V and 5 bases from J, with 8 bases between. The CDR3 sequence is 13 residues long. The CDR3 is CASSYGRDQPQHF. The CDR3 DNA follows: TGTGCCAGCAGTTATGGGAGGGATCAGCCCCAGCATTTT.

CDR3 bases: TGTGCCAACCTCGGACTAGCGGGGGGGCCGGGCACAGATACGCAGTATTTT. It yields the protein CANLGLAGGPGTDTQYF. V and J are TRBV6-4 and TRBJ2-3; TRBD2 matches 15 bases. CDR1 is MRHNA and CDR2 is SNTAGT in the germline V gene. The CDR3 consists of 17 residues. The junction had 9 bases not matched to a gene; V was cut back by 10 bases and J by 1 base.

The V gene is TRBV2, the J gene TRBJ2-1, with D possibly being TRBD2 (7 bases). Germline CDR1 is SNHLY and CDR2 is FYNNEI. The CDR3 is made up of 13 amino acids. Trimming cost V 9 bases and J 8 bases, with 17 bases left between them. The CDR3 DNA sequence: TGTGCCAGGGAGGGGGAGGGCCTTCATGAGCAGTTCTTC. Its translation: CAREGEGLHEQFF.

The CDR3 loop is CASTLGTGGDYGYTF. For the CDR3, the DNA is TGTGCCAGCACTCTCGGGACAGGGGGCGACTATGGCTACACCTTC. The chain couples TRBV4-2 to TRBJ1-2, with 12 bases lining up with TRBD1. Trimming removed 7 bases from V and 3 bases from J; junction bases left unmatched: 6. There are 15 residues in the CDR3. The germline V gene has CDR1 LGHNA and CDR2 YNFKEQ.

V usage is TRBV30 and J usage is TRBJ2-7; no clear D. The CDR3 totals 13 residues. Germline CDR1 is GTSNPN and CDR2 is SVGIG (reference sequence). With 0 bases removed from V and 2 bases from J, the gap between germline ends came to 8 bases. CDR3 sequence reads: CAWSVGGTYEQYF. Here the CDR3 DNA reads TGTGCCTGGAGTGTAGGCGGTACCTACGAGCAGTACTTC.

The rearrangement joins TRBV10-3 to TRBJ2-2, with D possibly being TRBD2 (6 bases). V was pared by 8 bases and J by 2 bases, with 9 bases between. This CDR3 is built from 13 residues. CDR1 is ENHRY and CDR2 is SYGVKD in the germline V gene. The CDR3 sequence: CAIGGLNTGELFF. The DNA for the CDR3 is TGTGCCATCGGGGGACTTAACACCGGGGAGCTGTTTTTT.

V and J are TRBV27 and TRBJ2-7; D may be TRBD2 (7 bases). CDR3 length: 15 residues. Per germline, CDR1 MNHEY and CDR2 SMNVEV (reference sequence). The V end lost 3 bases, the J end lost 3 bases, and 15 bases lay between the germline ends. CDR3 sequence: CASSLRRGGGYEQYF. CDR3 sequence (DNA): TGTGCCAGCAGTTTGCGAAGAGGGGGGGGCTACGAGCAGTACTTC.

V gene TRBV7-9 combines with J gene TRBJ2-2; D gene ambiguous. Germline CDR1 reads SEHNR; CDR2 reads FQNEAQ (reference sequence). The V end was cut by 3 bases, the J end by 5 bases, with 4 bases between. The CDR3 has 12 residues. This chain's CDR3 is CASSFPTGELFF. For the CDR3, the DNA is TGTGCCAGCAGCTTTCCGACCGGGGAGCTGTTTTTT.

The CDR3 nucleotides read TGCGCCAGCAGCCCCGGGACAGGGGTGGGCGAGCAGTACTTC. This encodes CASSPGTGVGEQYF. The rearrangement links TRBV5-1 to TRBJ2-7; TRBD1 matches at 10 bases. From germline, CDR1 is SGHRS and CDR2 YFSETQ. V trimming: 4 bases; J trimming: 6 bases; junction bases outside the gene matches: 7. This CDR3 spans 14 amino acids.

The J gene is TRBJ1-3, the V gene TRBV5-1, with D perhaps matching TRBD1 (6 bases). V lost 3 bases, J lost 1 base, and 14 bases lay in between. From germline, CDR1 is SGHRS and CDR2 YFSETQ. The CDR3 loop spans 16 amino acids. The CDR3 DNA reads TGCGCCAGCAGCTCTGGACAGTTTGTATCTGGAAACACCATATATTTT. Its translation: CASSSGQFVSGNTIYF.

The J gene is TRBJ2-1, the V gene TRBV5-1; tentatively, D is TRBD2 (6 bases). The CDR3 contains 16 residues. V dropped 0 bases and J dropped 5 bases, with 15 bases sitting between them. CDR1 and CDR2 from the germline V gene are SGHRS and YFSETQ. This CDR3 reads CASSLGVPSADNEQFF. The CDR3 DNA follows: TGCGCCAGCAGCTTGGGTGTCCCTAGCGCTGACAATGAGCAGTTCTTC.

This clone has only one observation. The chain joins TRBV27 to TRBJ2-1; TRBD1 is a possible D gene (6 bases). This CDR3 has 14 amino acids. V shed 8 bases and J shed 5 bases, with 16 bases lying between them. Germline V gene lookup returns CDR1 MNHEY and CDR2 SMNVEV (reference sequence). The CDR3: CASGDNRDNNEQFF. DNA for the CDR3: TGTGCCAGCGGGGACAACAGGGACAACAATGAGCAGTTCTTC.

The chain uses TRBV19 and TRBJ1-2, with TRBD1 matching over 7 bases. Germline CDR1 LNHDA, CDR2 SQIVND (reference sequence). With 0 bases clipped from V and 4 bases from J, the junction kept 5 bases outside the gene matches. CDR3 length equals 15 residues. CDR3 sequence (DNA): TGTGCCAGTAGTATAGAAGAGGGGGCGTCCTATGGCTACACCTTC. Residues: CASSIEEGASYGYTF. Based on the CDR3 plus reference TRBV19 and TRBJ1-2, the full variable domain is DGGITQSPKYLFRKEGQNVTLSCEQNLNHDAMYWYRQDPGQGLRLIYYSQIVNDFQKGDIAEGYSVSREKKESFPLTVTSAQKNPTAFYLCASSIEEGASYGYTFGSGTRLTVV.

CDR3 region: CASSSPGGQGLFF. CDR3 sequence (DNA): TGTGCCAGCAGCTCTCCTGGGGGACAGGGACTGTTTTTT. The chain couples TRBV7-9 to TRBJ1-4; the match to TRBD1 covers 9 bases. Germline values: CDR1 SEHNR, CDR2 FQNEAQ (reference sequence). The V and J ends lost 4 bases and 13 bases, in that order; junction bases with no gene match: 7. The CDR3 runs 13 residues.